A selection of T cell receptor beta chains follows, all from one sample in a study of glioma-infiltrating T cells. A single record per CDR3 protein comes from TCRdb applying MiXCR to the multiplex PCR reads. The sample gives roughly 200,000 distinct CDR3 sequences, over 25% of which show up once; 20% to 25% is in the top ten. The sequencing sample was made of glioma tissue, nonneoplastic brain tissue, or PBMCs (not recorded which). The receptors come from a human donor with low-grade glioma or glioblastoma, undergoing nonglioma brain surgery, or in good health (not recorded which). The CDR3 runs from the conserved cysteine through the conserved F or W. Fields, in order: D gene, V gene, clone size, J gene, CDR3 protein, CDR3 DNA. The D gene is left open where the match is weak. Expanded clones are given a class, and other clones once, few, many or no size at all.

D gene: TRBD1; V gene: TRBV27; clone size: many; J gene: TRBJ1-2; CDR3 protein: CASSTTGGHGYTF; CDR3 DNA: TGTGCCAGCAGTACTACAGGGGGGCATGGCTACACCTTC
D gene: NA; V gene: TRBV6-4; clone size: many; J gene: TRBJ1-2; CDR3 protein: CASSPDGSNYGYTF; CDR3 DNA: TGTGCCAGCAGTCCGGACGGATCTAACTATGGCTACACCTTC
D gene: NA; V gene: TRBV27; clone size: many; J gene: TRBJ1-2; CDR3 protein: CASSEGAESNYGYTF; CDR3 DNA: TGTGCCAGCAGCGAGGGAGCAGAATCGAACTATGGCTACACCTTC
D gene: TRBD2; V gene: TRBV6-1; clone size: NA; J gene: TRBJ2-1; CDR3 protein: CASSEAQLAGGWDEQFF; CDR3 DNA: TGTGCCAGCAGTGAAGCGCAACTAGCGGGAGGGTGGGATGAGCAGTTCTTC
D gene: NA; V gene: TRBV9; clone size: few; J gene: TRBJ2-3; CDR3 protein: CASSVRSTDTQYF; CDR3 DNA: TGTGCCAGCAGCGTACGCAGCACAGATACGCAGTATTTT
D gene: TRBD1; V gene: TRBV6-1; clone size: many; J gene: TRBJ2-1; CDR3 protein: CASSQATGGNEQFF; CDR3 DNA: TGTGCCAGCAGTCAGGCGACAGGGGGCAATGAGCAGTTCTTC
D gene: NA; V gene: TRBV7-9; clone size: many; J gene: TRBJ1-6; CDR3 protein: CASSPDGNSPLHF; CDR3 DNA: TGTGCCAGCAGCCCGGACGGCAATTCACCCCTCCACTTT
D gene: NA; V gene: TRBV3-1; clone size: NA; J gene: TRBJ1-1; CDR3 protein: CASSGRRMNTEAFF; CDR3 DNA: TGTGCCAGCAGCGGACGCCGGATGAACACTGAAGCTTTCTTT
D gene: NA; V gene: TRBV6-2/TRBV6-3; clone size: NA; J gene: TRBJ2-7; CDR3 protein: CASSDPSNEQYF; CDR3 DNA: TGTGCCAGCAGTGACCCCTCAAACGAGCAGTACTTC
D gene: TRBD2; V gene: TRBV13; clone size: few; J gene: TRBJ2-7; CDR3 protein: CASSSRLAGGREQYF; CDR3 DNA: TGTGCCAGCAGCTCGAGACTAGCGGGAGGGAGGGAGCAGTACTTC